This T cell receptor beta chain came from a study of beta chain features in type 1 diabetes. Study-wide results and limits: Moderate yet significant TCRB CDR3 shortening was seen in Type 1 diabetes patients in all four CD4+ subsets. PCR may have favored shorter templates equally in patients and controls. Type 1 diabetes patients had VDJ junctions that carried fewer insertions and more deletions.

The entirety of the isolated RNA underwent reverse transcription, so expressed TCRB transcripts were sequenced. Clones were sequenced by immunoSEQ multiplex PCR, and TCRdb holds only the in-frame ones, with some missing. The sample holds around 690,000 clones, 9.5% to 15% seen once. With regard to this clone: Antigen specificity is unknown.

The CDR3 extends over 13 amino acids. Trimming removed 3 bases at V and 8 bases at J, with 11 bases between. Per the germline V gene, CDR1 is SGHAT and CDR2 is FQNNGV. The clonotype comes from a man aged 25 to 40 with type 1 diabetes. The chain recombines TRBV11-2 with TRBJ2-1; D gene ambiguous. Sequenced material: naive CD4+ T cells from blood. The CDR3 nucleotides read TGTGCCAGCAGCTTTCGTCAGTGGGATGAGCAGTTCTTC. It codes for CASSFRQWDEQFF.